This TCR beta chain originates from a study of T cells in Graves' hyperthyroidism and ophthalmopathy. TCR beta CDR3 sequences were amplified from RNA transcripts. During a first-round RT-PCR of the TCR CDR3, the HTBI primer set was used. TCRdb re-called the multiplex PCR reads through MiXCR, storing one row per CDR3 protein. The table lists over 350,000 distinct CDR3 sequences, roughly 14% of them singletons, with around 14% in the top ten. The V and J ends lost 7 bases and 0 bases respectively, with 12 bases between them. The CDR3 loop spans 14 amino acids. Germline values: CDR1 SNHLY, CDR2 FYNNEI. This clonotype has ten or more counts.

The source material was blood. This TCR was recovered from a man younger than 35 with Graves' ophthalmopathy. The chain employs TRBV2 and TRBJ1-1; D gene uncertain. CDR3 protein: CASISPGVNTEAFF. For the CDR3, the DNA is TGTGCCAGCATTTCGCCAGGAGTGAACACTGAAGCTTTCTTT.